This record looks at one T cell receptor (beta chain) sequence and its context. It has no known antigen specificity. No per-base quality is available; no much larger clone lies one base away. Separate from the approximately 730-subject first cohort, the validation cohort of over 90 subjects was the group to which the donors belonged. The data derive from a study of cytomegalovirus exposure and HLA in healthy donors (dated by TCRdb to between 2016 and 2019). Regarding the research as a whole: The 700 or so repertoires of the first cohort and the roughly 120 validation repertoires were produced on the same platform, according to a later analysis. The study aimed to test whether cataloging public T cell receptors could reveal signatures of past pathogen exposure. Besides the first cohort of 666 subjects, a separate validation cohort made up of roughly 120 different subjects was used. The study combined high-throughput TCR immunosequencing, statistical association of individual TCRs with disease status, and machine learning to predict cytomegalovirus infection status. Overall study results and their limits: A few of the identified cytomegalovirus-associated TCR beta chains were confirmed in vitro to be specific for cytomegalovirus antigens. A later analysis had no HLA typing for the validation cohort, so co-occurrence there was scored across all 110 or so repertoires. In both the original and validation cohorts, the classifier was reported to diagnose cytomegalovirus status with high specificity and sensitivity. A total of roughly 160 TCR beta chains were listed by the study as associated with cytomegalovirus. The authors suggested that the approach could potentially be generalized to other disease states and immunological phenotypes. A later analysis found that TCRs clustered in the first cohort also tended to co-occur in the 95 to 150 validation repertoires, with approximately 94% of cluster scores above 0. Across donors, most TCR sequences were observed very rarely, whereas some public TCRs were present in many individuals.

The CDR3 holds 13 amino acids from the cysteine to the phenylalanine. Just CDR3 DNA is preserved here, 39 bases in frame from base 1. According to the germline V gene, CDR1 reads SGHDT and CDR2 reads YYEEEE. Trimming removed 5 bases from V and 3 bases from J; the gene matches leave 4 bases unexplained. Libraries were built with the immunoSEQ multiplex PCR assay. The authors' analysis ran thus. A statistical classification framework was built to diagnose cytomegalovirus status from the catalog of TCR beta chain sequences. In TCRdb, the immuneACCESS table is reduced to in-frame sequences with V and J assigned. These tables do not hold every clone; where another copy was compared, an unresolved V gene accounts for under half, and the others remain unexplained. That table is the source of V, J and clone size, and D and trimming were worked out from the DNA. The sample table lists some 170,000 clones, approximately 86% of them with a count of one. The top ten clones comprise about 2.2% of the sample.

The rearrangement combines TRBV5-6 with TRBJ2-7; 8 central bases correspond to TRBD2. The sample was PBMCs. This clonotype originated in a woman aged 18-29 years in good health and CMV-seronegative. The CDR3 amino acid sequence is: CASRAGGLYEQYF. The DNA sequence is as follows: TGTGCCAGCAGGGCGGGAGGACTCTACGAGCAGTACTTC.